Shown below are 11 T cell receptor beta chains from a single sample sequenced in a study of blood T cells in healthy people across ages. Using a J-beta primer mix together with a sample-barcoded 5' primer, a second PCR was run for roughly 6 to 11 cycles. TCRdb re-analysed the 5' RACE reads in MiXCR, keeping a single row per CDR3 protein. The sample records about 1,800,000 distinct CDR3 sequences, under 30% being singletons. The sequenced sample consisted of blood. The receptors originated from a woman in her twenties or thirties in good health.

Comments on this clonotype: One junction end disagrees with the germline gene, perhaps due to a read error. The chain recombines TRBV7-2 with TRBJ1-2, with D perhaps TRBD1 (6 bases). This CDR3 comprises 14 residues. Germline V gene data show CDR1 as SGHTA and CDR2 as FQGNSA. The CDR3 reads CASGFRQGSSGYTF. CDR3 in DNA: TGTGCCAGCGGCTTCCGGCAGGGGAGCAGTGGCTACACCTTC.

V usage is TRBV7-3 and J usage is TRBJ2-1; 11 bases map to TRBD2. The CDR3 length is 16 residues. CDR1 and CDR2 (germline): SGHTA, FQGTGA. After removal of 5 bases from V and 2 bases from J, the junction contained 5 bases not matched to a gene. Here the CDR3 reads CASSPTLAGAYNEQFF. The CDR3 nucleotides are TGTGCCAGCAGCCCTACACTAGCGGGGGCCTACAATGAGCAGTTCTTC.

The V and J genes are TRBV24-1 and TRBJ2-7; TRBD1 is a possible D gene (5 bases). The ends were cut back, 1 base at V and 0 bases at J, with 15 bases in the middle. CDR1 and CDR2 from the germline V gene are KGHDR and SFDVKD. The CDR3 is made up of 17 amino acids. The DNA for the CDR3 is TGTGCCACCAGTGATTTAACCGCAGTTGACAGCTCCTACGAGCAGTACTTC. Encoded protein: CATSDLTAVDSSYEQYF.

The chain is built from TRBV2 and TRBJ2-4; D possibly matches TRBD1 or TRBD2 (5 bases each). Germline CDR1 is SNHLY and CDR2 is FYNNEI. The CDR3 is 15 amino acids. Trimming removed 2 bases from V and 0 bases from J, with 8 bases in between. CDR3: CASSEQGRAKNIQYF. The CDR3 nucleotides are TGTGCCAGCAGTGAACAGGGACGAGCCAAAAACATTCAGTACTTC.

The table lists this clonotype with many counts. The chain recombines TRBV27 with TRBJ2-7; D gene unclear. V gave up 6 bases and J gave up 3 bases, with 15 bases separating them. Germline V gene lookup returns CDR1 MNHEY and CDR2 SMNVEV (reference sequence). This CDR3 region has 14 residues. CDR3 sequence: CASSPDWWGYEQYF. CDR3 DNA sequence: TGTGCCAGCAGCCCCGACTGGTGGGGCTACGAGCAGTACTTC.

This clonotype was counted a few times. The chain couples TRBV28 to TRBJ2-7; maybe TRBD2 (5 bases). CDR1 is MDHEN, CDR2 SYDVKM, per germline. The ends were cut back, 1 base at V and 0 bases at J, with 7 bases in the middle. This CDR3 has 14 amino acids. The CDR3 protein is CASSLLRVSYEQYF. The CDR3 DNA is TGTGCCAGCAGTTTATTGCGGGTCTCCTACGAGCAGTACTTC.

With respect to this clonotype: A much larger clone is a single base away; this may be a read error. The chain uses TRBV7-2 and TRBJ2-7; 10 positions agree with TRBD2. Trimming removed 3 bases from V and 2 bases from J; junction bases left unmatched: 4. The CDR3 is 15 amino acids. The germline V gene has CDR1 SGHTA and CDR2 FQGNSA. This CDR3 is CASSFGLAATYEQYF. The CDR3 bases are TGTGCCAGCAGCTTCGGACTAGCGGCAACCTACGAGCAGTACTTC.

The chain joins TRBV7-2 to TRBJ2-3; D is undetermined. There are 18 residues in the CDR3. Trimming removed 1 base from V and 0 bases from J, with 17 bases in between. The germline V gene encodes CDR1 SGHTA and CDR2 FQGNSA. The DNA of the CDR3 is TGTGCCAGCAGCTTAGGGTACACCCTAATCGGGAGCACAGATACGCAGTATTTT. It encodes CASSLGYTLIGSTDTQYF.

The rearrangement joins TRBV18 to TRBJ2-3; D uncertain. CDR3 size: 15 residues. The V end lost 4 bases, the J end lost 2 bases, and 13 bases lay between the germline ends. CDR1 and CDR2 (germline): KGHSH, LQKENI. The CDR3 protein is CASSLAAGPTDTQYF. The DNA of the CDR3 is TGTGCCAGCTCACTAGCAGCAGGCCCCACAGATACGCAGTATTTT.

The chain is built from TRBV20-1 and TRBJ1-2; 9 bases match TRBD1. Unmatched junction bases numbered 9, after V lost 3 bases and J lost 4 bases. The CDR3 runs 15 residues. Germline V gene sequence: CDR1 DFQATT, CDR2 SNEGSKA (reference sequence). This CDR3 reads CSAREDGTGSYGYTF. CDR3 coding DNA: TGCAGTGCTAGGGAAGACGGGACAGGGTCCTATGGCTACACCTTC.

Concerning this clonotype: One junction end disagrees with the germline gene, perhaps due to a read error. The rearrangement links TRBV4-1 to TRBJ2-3; no firm D call. The CDR3 totals 16 residues. Germline CDR1 is MGHRA and CDR2 is YSYEKL. The CDR3 is CAISQESLGPVDTQYF. CDR3 nucleotide sequence: TGCGCCATCAGCCAAGAGAGCTTAGGGCCTGTGGATACGCAGTATTTT.